These T cell receptor beta chains were read from a single sample in a study of blood T cell repertoires in COVID-19. Some clones are missing from TCRdb's copy, which holds only in-frame ones; the method was immunoSEQ multiplex PCR. The sample holds roughly 150,000 clones; 65% to 85% are singletons and the top ten take approximately 5.1%. Input material: PBMCs or T cells enriched from blood (not recorded which). The receptors stem from a man in his sixties or seventies who had been exposed to COVID-19. Both conserved end residues are part of each CDR3. A D gene is named only where the DNA matches it firmly.

>TRBJ1-2|TRBD1|TRBV19
CASSRTGTDTNYGYTF
TGTGCCAGTAGTAGGACCGGGACAGATACTAACTATGGCTACACCTTC
>TRBJ2-7|TRBD1|TRBV4-3
CASSQATGGIYEQYF
TGCGCCAGCAGCCAAGCCACAGGGGGAATCTACGAGCAGTACTTC
>TRBJ1-3|NA|TRBV11-2
CASSFGGAGSGNTIYF
TGTGCCAGCAGCTTTGGAGGGGCCGGCTCTGGAAACACCATATATTTT
>TRBJ2-7|NA|TRBV25-1
CASSSKGLALAYEQYF
TGTGCCAGCAGTTCAAAGGGATTAGCGCTAGCCTACGAGCAGTACTTC
>TRBJ1-4|NA|TRBV29-1
CSAIRGSDEKLFF
TGCAGCGCCATCAGGGGATCTGATGAAAAACTGTTTTTT
>TRBJ1-2|NA|TRBV11-2
CASSSTGTYGYTF
TGTGCCAGCAGCTCTACAGGGACCTATGGCTACACCTTC
>TRBJ1-6|TRBD1|TRBV25-1
CASSESYVRTGERSPLHF
TGTGCCAGCAGTGAATCTTATGTGCGGACAGGGGAGAGATCACCCCTCCACTTT
>TRBJ1-1|NA|TRBV7-9
CASSLVGRNTEAFF
TGTGCCAGCAGCTTAGTGGGCAGGAACACTGAAGCTTTCTTT
>TRBJ2-3|TRBD2|TRBV11-2
CASSSLAGERGTQYF
TGTGCCAGCAGCTCCCTAGCGGGGGAGAGGGGTACGCAGTATTTT
>TRBJ1-1|NA|TRBV6-2/TRBV6-3
CASSYIRETEAFF
TGTGCCAGCAGTTACATAAGGGAGACTGAAGCTTTCTTT
>TRBJ1-2|TRBD1|TRBV5-4
CASSTFGTGNYGYTF
TGTGCCAGCAGCACCTTCGGGACAGGGAACTATGGCTACACCTTC